This T cell receptor beta chain was recorded in a study of cytomegalovirus exposure and HLA in healthy donors. Primers for the PCR totalled 60 Vbeta and 13 Jbeta. Method: immunoSEQ multiplex PCR; TCRdb's copy keeps in-frame clones and lacks some. The sample has around 93,000 clones, around 73% seen once. This clone was picked up a small number of times. Its specificity is unknown. Study findings and constraints: Evidence from a later analysis indicated that most CMV-associated TCR beta chains looked HLA-restricted. According to the study, approximately 150 TCR beta chains were cytomegalovirus-associated. Immune exposure was documented only through CMV serostatus. In a later analysis, TCR beta V- and J-gene trimming was associated with a missense DCLRE1C variant.

The V end lost 5 bases, the J end lost 0 bases, and 10 bases lay between the germline ends. Germline V gene lookup returns CDR1 MNHNY and CDR2 SVGAGI (reference sequence). The length of the CDR3 is 14 residues. The receptor was derived from a woman aged 35 to 49 in good health and CMV-seronegative. The V and J genes are TRBV6-6 and TRBJ1-2; D remains ambiguous. The sequenced sample consisted of PBMCs. CDR3 in amino acids: CASSDHSANYGYTF. CDR3 DNA: TGTGCCAGCAGTGACCACAGTGCTAACTATGGCTACACCTTC.